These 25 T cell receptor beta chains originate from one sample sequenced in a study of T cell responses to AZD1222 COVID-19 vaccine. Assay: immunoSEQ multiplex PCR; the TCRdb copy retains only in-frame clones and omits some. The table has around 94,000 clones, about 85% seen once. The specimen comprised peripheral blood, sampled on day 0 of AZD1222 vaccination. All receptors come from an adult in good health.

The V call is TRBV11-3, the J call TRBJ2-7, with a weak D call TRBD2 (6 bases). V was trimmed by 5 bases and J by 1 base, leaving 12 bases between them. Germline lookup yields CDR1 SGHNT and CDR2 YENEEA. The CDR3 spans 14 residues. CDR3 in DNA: TGTGCCAGCAGCCCGGAGCGGGTGTCCTACGAGCAGTACTTC. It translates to CASSPERVSYEQYF.

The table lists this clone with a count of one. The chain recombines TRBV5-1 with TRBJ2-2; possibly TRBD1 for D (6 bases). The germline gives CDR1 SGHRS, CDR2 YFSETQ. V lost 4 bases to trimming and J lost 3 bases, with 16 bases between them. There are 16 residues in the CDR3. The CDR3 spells CASSPLVSGDTGELFF. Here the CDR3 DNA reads TGCGCCAGCAGCCCCCTCGTTTCAGGGGACACCGGGGAGCTGTTTTTT.

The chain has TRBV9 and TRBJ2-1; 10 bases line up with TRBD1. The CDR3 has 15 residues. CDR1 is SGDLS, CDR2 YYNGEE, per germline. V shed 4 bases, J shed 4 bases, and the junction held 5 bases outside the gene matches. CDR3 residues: CASSPSGQGYNEQFF. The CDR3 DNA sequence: TGTGCCAGCAGCCCGTCGGGACAGGGGTACAATGAGCAGTTCTTC.

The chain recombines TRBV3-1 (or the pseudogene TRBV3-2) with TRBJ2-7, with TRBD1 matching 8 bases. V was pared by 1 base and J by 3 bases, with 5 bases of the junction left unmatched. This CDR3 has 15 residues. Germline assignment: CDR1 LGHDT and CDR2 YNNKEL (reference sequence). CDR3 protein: CASSQVPGQVYEQYF. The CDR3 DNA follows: TGTGCCAGCAGCCAAGTGCCGGGACAGGTCTACGAGCAGTACTTC.

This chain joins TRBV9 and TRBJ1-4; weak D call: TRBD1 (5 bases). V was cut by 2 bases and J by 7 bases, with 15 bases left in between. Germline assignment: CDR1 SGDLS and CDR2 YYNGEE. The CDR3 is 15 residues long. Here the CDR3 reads CASSVTATVGEKLFF. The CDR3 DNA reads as TGTGCCAGCAGCGTGACAGCGACAGTGGGTGAAAAACTGTTTTTT.

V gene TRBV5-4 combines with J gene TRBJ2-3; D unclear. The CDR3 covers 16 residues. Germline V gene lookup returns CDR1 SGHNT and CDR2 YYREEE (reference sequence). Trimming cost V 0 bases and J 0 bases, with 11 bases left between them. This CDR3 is CASSLAKGTSTDTQYF. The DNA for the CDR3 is TGTGCCAGCAGCTTGGCCAAAGGAACTAGCACAGATACGCAGTATTTT. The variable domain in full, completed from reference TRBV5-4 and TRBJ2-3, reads ETGVTQSPTHLIKTRGQQVTLRCSSQSGHNTVSWYQQALGQGPQFIFQYYREEENGRGNFPPRFSGLQFPNYSSELNVNALELDDSALYLCASSLAKGTSTDTQYFGPGTRLTVL.

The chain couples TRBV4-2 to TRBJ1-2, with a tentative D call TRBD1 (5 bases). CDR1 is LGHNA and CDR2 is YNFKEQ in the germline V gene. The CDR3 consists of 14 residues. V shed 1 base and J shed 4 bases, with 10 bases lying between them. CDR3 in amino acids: CASSQVGTAYGYTF. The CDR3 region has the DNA TGTGCCAGCAGCCAAGTCGGGACGGCCTATGGCTACACCTTC.

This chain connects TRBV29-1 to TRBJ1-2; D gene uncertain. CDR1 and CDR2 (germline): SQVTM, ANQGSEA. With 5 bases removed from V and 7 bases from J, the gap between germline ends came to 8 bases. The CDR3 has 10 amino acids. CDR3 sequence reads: CSVSHSGYTF. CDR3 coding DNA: TGCAGCGTTTCCCACAGTGGCTACACCTTC.

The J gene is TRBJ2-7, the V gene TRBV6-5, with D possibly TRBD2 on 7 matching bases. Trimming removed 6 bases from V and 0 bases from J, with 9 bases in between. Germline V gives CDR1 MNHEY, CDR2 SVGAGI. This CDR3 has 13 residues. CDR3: CASRGGASYEQYF. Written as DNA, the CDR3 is TGTGCCAGCAGGGGGGGGGCCTCCTACGAGCAGTACTTC.

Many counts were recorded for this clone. The CDR3 here is CASSSGTGADYGYTF. For the CDR3, the DNA is TGTGCCAGCAGCTCGGGGACAGGGGCGGACTATGGCTACACCTTC. V is TRBV7-9 and J is TRBJ1-2, with 10 bases identical to TRBD1. With 4 bases clipped from V and 3 bases from J, the junction kept 5 bases outside the gene matches. The CDR3 loop spans 15 amino acids. Per germline, CDR1 SEHNR and CDR2 FQNEAQ (reference sequence).

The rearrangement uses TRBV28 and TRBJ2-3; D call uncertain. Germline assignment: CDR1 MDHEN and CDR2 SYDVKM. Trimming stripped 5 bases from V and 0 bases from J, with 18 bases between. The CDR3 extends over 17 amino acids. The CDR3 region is CASSTLNPLSSTDTQYF. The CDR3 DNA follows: TGTGCCAGCAGTACCTTGAACCCCCTCTCTAGCACAGATACGCAGTATTTT. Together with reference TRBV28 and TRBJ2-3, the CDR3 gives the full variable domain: DVKVTQSSRYLVKRTGEKVFLECVQDMDHENMFWYRQDPGLGLRLIYFSYDVKMKEKGDIPEGYSVSREKKERFSLILESASTNQTSMYLCASSTLNPLSSTDTQYFGPGTRLTVL.

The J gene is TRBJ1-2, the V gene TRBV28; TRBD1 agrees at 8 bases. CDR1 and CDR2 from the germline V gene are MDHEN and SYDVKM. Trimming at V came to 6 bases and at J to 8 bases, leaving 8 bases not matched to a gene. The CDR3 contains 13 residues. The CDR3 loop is CASRVTGEGGYTF. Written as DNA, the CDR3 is TGTGCCAGCAGGGTGACAGGGGAAGGGGGCTACACCTTC.

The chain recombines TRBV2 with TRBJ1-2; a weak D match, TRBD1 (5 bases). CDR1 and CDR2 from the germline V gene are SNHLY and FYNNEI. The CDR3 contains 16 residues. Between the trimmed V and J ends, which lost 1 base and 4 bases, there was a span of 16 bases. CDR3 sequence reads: CASSEVGRVRGYGYTF. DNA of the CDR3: TGTGCCAGCAGTGAAGTGGGCAGGGTTCGCGGCTATGGCTACACCTTC.

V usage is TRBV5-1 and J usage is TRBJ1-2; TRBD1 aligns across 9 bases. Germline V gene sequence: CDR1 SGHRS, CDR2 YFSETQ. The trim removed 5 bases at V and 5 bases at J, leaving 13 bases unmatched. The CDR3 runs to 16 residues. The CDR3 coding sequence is TGCGCCAGCAGAACCCTTCCGGGACAGGGATATTATGGCTACACCTTC. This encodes CASRTLPGQGYYGYTF.

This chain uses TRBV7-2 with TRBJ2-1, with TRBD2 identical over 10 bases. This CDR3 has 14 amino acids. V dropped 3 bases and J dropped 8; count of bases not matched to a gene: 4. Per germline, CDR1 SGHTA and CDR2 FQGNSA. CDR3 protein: CASSLSGRGDEQFF. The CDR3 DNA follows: TGTGCCAGCAGCTTGAGCGGGAGGGGGGATGAGCAGTTCTTC. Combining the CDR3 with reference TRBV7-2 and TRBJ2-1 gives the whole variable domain GAGVSQSPSNKVTEKGKDVELRCDPISGHTALYWYRQSLGQGLEFLIYFQGNSAPDKSGLPSDRFSAERTGGSVSTLTIQRTQQEDSAVYLCASSLSGRGDEQFFGPGTRLTVL.

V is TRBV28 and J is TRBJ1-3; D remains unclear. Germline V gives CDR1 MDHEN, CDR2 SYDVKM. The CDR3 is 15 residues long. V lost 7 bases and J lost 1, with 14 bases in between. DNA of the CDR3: TGTGCCAGCAAGCCGTTCCGTCTTTCTGGAAACACCATATATTTT. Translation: CASKPFRLSGNTIYF.

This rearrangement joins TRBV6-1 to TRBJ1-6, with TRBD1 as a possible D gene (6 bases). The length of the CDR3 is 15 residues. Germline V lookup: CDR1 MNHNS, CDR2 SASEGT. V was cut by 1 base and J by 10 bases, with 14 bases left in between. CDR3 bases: TGTGCCAGCAGTGAAGAGAGGGGGACGGGCTCACCCCTCCACTTT. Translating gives CASSEERGTGSPLHF.

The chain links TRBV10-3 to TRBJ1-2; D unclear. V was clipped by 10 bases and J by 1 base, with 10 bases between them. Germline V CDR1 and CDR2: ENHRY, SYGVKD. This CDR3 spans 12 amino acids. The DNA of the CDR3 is TGTGCCACCAACGGGTTTAACTATGGCTACACCTTC. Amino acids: CATNGFNYGYTF.

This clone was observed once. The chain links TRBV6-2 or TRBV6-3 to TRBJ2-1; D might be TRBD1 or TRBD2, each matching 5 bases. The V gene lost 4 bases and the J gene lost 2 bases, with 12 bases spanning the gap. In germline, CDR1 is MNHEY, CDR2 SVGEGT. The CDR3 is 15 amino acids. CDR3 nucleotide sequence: TGTGCCAGCAGTTGGGACGGATACCCCTACAATGAGCAGTTCTTC. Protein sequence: CASSWDGYPYNEQFF.

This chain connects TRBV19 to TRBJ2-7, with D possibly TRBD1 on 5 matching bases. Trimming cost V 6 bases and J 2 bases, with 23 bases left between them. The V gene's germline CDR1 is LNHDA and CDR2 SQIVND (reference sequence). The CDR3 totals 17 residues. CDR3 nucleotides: TGTGCCAGTAGCAGATGGTCGACAGAGATCATTCCCTACGAGCAGTACTTC. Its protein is CASSRWSTEIIPYEQYF.

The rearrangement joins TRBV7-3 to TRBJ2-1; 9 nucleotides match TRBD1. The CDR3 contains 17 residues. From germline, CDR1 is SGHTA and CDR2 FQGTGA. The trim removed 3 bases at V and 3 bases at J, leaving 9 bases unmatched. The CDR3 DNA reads TGTGCCAGCAGCTTCGGACCCCGGGACAGGGACTACAATGAGCAGTTCTTC. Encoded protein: CASSFGPRDRDYNEQFF.

The CDR3 sequence is CASSQPSGGYTDTQYF. The CDR3 bases are TGTGCCAGCTCACAACCTAGCGGGGGATACACAGATACGCAGTATTTT. This rearrangement joins TRBV18 to TRBJ2-3; 10 bases are shared with TRBD2. Germline trimming cut 4 bases from V and 2 bases from J; bases unmatched to any gene: 6. The CDR3 is 16 residues long. Germline lookup yields CDR1 KGHSH and CDR2 LQKENI.

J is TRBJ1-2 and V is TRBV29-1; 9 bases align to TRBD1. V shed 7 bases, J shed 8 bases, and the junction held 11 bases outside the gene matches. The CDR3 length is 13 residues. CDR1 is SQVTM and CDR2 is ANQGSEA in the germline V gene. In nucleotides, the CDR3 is TGCAGCGGAAGCTCGGGACAGGGTGGCGGCTACACCTTC. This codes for CSGSSGQGGGYTF.

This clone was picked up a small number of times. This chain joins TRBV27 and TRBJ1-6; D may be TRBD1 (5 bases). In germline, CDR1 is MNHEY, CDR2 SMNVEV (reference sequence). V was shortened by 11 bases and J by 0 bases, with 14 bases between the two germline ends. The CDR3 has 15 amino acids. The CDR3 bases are TGTGCCTCCAGGACGGGGGTCTCCTATAATTCACCCCTCCACTTT. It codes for CASRTGVSYNSPLHF.

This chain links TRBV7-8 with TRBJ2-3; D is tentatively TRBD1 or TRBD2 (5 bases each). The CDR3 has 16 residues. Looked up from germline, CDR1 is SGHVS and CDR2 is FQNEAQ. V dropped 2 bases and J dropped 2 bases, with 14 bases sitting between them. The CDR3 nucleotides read TGTGCCAGCAGCTTAATACCGGGACGGCACACAGATACGCAGTATTTT. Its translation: CASSLIPGRHTDTQYF.